The 28 T cell receptor beta chains presented below share a single source sample, sequenced in a study of cytomegalovirus exposure and HLA in healthy donors. The PCR was carried out with 60 Vbeta primers and 13 Jbeta primers. Assay used: immunoSEQ multiplex PCR; TCRdb lists only in-frame clones, some missing. The top ten clones hold about 8.4% of a sample with approximately 120,000 clones, 73% of them seen once. Sequencing input: PBMCs. The receptors shown here come from a middle-aged man in good health and CMV-seronegative.

This clone was recorded a few times. The rearrangement uses TRBV7-9 and TRBJ1-1; D not certain. The CDR3 totals 15 residues. V lost 3 bases, J lost 8 bases, and 19 bases lay in between. Germline V lookup: CDR1 SEHNR, CDR2 FQNEAQ (reference sequence). The CDR3 region is CASSFQGGSTAEAFF. In DNA form, the CDR3 reads TGTGCCAGCAGCTTCCAAGGTGGGAGTACCGCAGAAGCTTTCTTT.

The chain links TRBV2 to TRBJ2-7; D uncertain. Germline-derived CDR1 and CDR2 are SNHLY and FYNNEI. Trimming took off 8 bases at V and 6 bases at J, with 14 bases between the two ends. The CDR3 spans 12 residues. CDR3: CASGTAYGEQYF. The CDR3 coding sequence is TGTGCCAGCGGTACAGCTTATGGCGAGCAGTACTTC.

The chain uses TRBV25-1 and TRBJ1-6, with a tentative D call TRBD1 (5 bases). The CDR3 runs 15 residues. V lost 0 bases, J lost 7 bases, and 10 bases lay in between. CDR1 and CDR2 from the germline V gene are MGHDK and SYGVNS. The CDR3 coding sequence is TGTGCCAGCAGTGAATACGGGCAGGGAAATTCACCCCTCCACTTT. Residues: CASSEYGQGNSPLHF.

The genes are TRBV5-6 and TRBJ2-5; unclear D gene. Trimming removed 0 bases at V and 5 bases at J, with 8 bases between. CDR3 length: 13 amino acids. Germline values: CDR1 SGHDT, CDR2 YYEEEE. CDR3 region: CASSLGLVETQYF. CDR3 nucleotide sequence: TGTGCCAGCAGCTTGGGACTGGTGGAGACCCAGTACTTC.

The chain couples TRBV6-1 to TRBJ1-4, with 8 bases lining up with TRBD1. V shed 4 bases and J 0 bases; nucleotides not matched to a gene: 10. The CDR3 spans 18 residues. Germline V gene lookup returns CDR1 MNHNS and CDR2 SASEGT. Written as DNA, the CDR3 is TGTGCCAGCAGTGCCCGGACAGGGTTAAGGGCAACTAATGAAAAACTGTTTTTT. Its translation is CASSARTGLRATNEKLFF.

The chain is built from TRBV4-1 and TRBJ2-3, with D possibly matching TRBD1 (6 bases). The germline V gene encodes CDR1 MGHRA and CDR2 YSYEKL. This CDR3 has 14 amino acids. The germline V and J ends were trimmed by 7 bases and 2 bases, with 13 bases remaining between them. CDR3 sequence (DNA): TGCGCCAGCACCCGGGACACCCTCACAGATACGCAGTATTTT. The encoded protein is CASTRDTLTDTQYF.

The chain couples TRBV29-1 to TRBJ2-5; 12 bases are shared with TRBD1. Germline trimming cut 3 bases from V and 0 bases from J; bases unmatched to any gene: 2. Germline CDR1 and CDR2: SQVTM and ANQGSEA. The CDR3 length is 15 residues. This CDR3 is CSVDGTGGYQETQYF. DNA of the CDR3: TGCAGCGTTGATGGGACAGGGGGCTACCAAGAGACCCAGTACTTC.

The DNA of the CDR3 is TGTGCCAGCAGCCCCGTCCGGGGGACTACGAACACCGGGGAGCTGTTTTTT. Encoded protein: CASSPVRGTTNTGELFF. The chain recombines TRBV11-3 with TRBJ2-2; 7 positions match TRBD2. The CDR3 has 17 residues. Germline V lookup: CDR1 SGHNT, CDR2 YENEEA. V was clipped by 5 bases and J by 0 bases; unmatched bases: 9.

V is TRBV18 and J is TRBJ1-1; D is uncertain. CDR3 size: 13 residues. Germline-derived CDR1 and CDR2 are KGHSH and LQKENI. The V end was cut by 1 base, the J end by 7 bases, with 10 bases between. In DNA form, the CDR3 reads TGTGCCAGCTCACCACGGGCGGGCCTTGAAGCTTTCTTT. This encodes CASSPRAGLEAFF.

V is TRBV19 and J is TRBJ2-7; 16 bases are shared with TRBD2. CDR3 length: 15 residues. V shed 5 bases and J 9 bases; nucleotides not matched to a gene: 7. Germline CDR1 is LNHDA and CDR2 is SQIVND (reference sequence). The CDR3 region is CASSPTGTSGGGQYF. The CDR3 DNA follows: TGTGCCAGTAGTCCTACCGGGACTAGCGGGGGGGGGCAGTACTTC.

J is TRBJ1-5 and V is TRBV5-6; TRBD1 is a possible D gene (5 bases). The germline V gene has CDR1 SGHDT and CDR2 YYEEEE. This CDR3 has 17 residues. Between the trimmed V and J ends, which lost 0 bases and 5 bases, there was a span of 18 bases. CDR3 amino acids: CASSLGVARGGYQPQHF. The CDR3 coding sequence is TGTGCCAGCAGCTTGGGGGTCGCTAGGGGAGGGTATCAGCCCCAGCATTTT.

The genes are TRBV9 and TRBJ1-2; 8 bases agree with TRBD1. J gave up 4 bases and V 4 bases, and 6 bases lay outside the gene matches. The CDR3 extends over 14 amino acids. Looked up from germline, CDR1 is SGDLS and CDR2 is YYNGEE. The CDR3 protein is CASSRDRNSYGYTF. Written as DNA, the CDR3 is TGTGCCAGCAGCAGGGACAGGAACTCCTATGGCTACACCTTC.

This clone was counted only a few times. The chain carries TRBV7-2 and TRBJ2-1; tentative D call: TRBD2 (6 bases). Looked up from germline, CDR1 is SGHTA and CDR2 is FQGNSA. The CDR3 loop spans 15 amino acids. V gave up 2 bases and J gave up 11 bases, with 19 bases separating them. This CDR3 is CASSLIPSAGGQQFF. In DNA form, the CDR3 reads TGTGCCAGCAGCTTAATTCCTTCTGCCGGGGGACAGCAGTTCTTC.

The V gene is TRBV6-1, the J gene TRBJ1-4; 7 nucleotides agree with TRBD1. J gave up 6 bases and V 7 bases, and 11 bases lay outside the gene matches. Germline V gives CDR1 MNHNS, CDR2 SASEGT. This CDR3 has 15 residues. The CDR3 DNA sequence: TGTGCCAGCACCCGAGGGGGCAATGATGATGAAAAACTGTTTTTT. Translation: CASTRGGNDDEKLFF.

The sample holds one count of this clone. The chain uses TRBV10-3 and TRBJ1-3, with TRBD1 as a possible D gene (5 bases). V dropped 7 bases and J dropped 2 bases, with 9 bases sitting between them. The CDR3 has 13 residues. Per germline, CDR1 ENHRY and CDR2 SYGVKD. The CDR3 region has the DNA TGTGCCATCAAACAGGCAACTGGAAACACCATATATTTT. Translating it yields CAIKQATGNTIYF.

This clone was detected only a few times. J is TRBJ2-5 and V is TRBV5-6; 11 bases align to TRBD2. This CDR3 has 16 residues. Germline V gene data show CDR1 as SGHDT and CDR2 as YYEEEE. Trimming at V came to 3 bases and at J to 0 bases, leaving 4 bases not matched to a gene. CDR3 bases: TGTGCCAGCAGCTCGAGACTAGCGGGGTACCAAGAGACCCAGTACTTC. Translation: CASSSRLAGYQETQYF.

As DNA, the CDR3 is TGTGCCTGGAGTACGGGAACAGGGGATTCACCCCTCCACTTT. Translated: CAWSTGTGDSPLHF. V usage is TRBV30 and J usage is TRBJ1-6, with 7 bases that match TRBD1. CDR1 is GTSNPN and CDR2 is SVGIG in the germline V gene (reference sequence). Losses at the gene ends were 2 bases for V and 8 bases for J; bases not matched to a gene: 6. This CDR3 comprises 14 residues.

The chain has TRBV5-3 and TRBJ2-2, with TRBD2 matching over 9 bases. TRBV5-3 is assigned to the ORF class and has an uncertain function. V was clipped by 5 bases and J by 6 bases; unmatched bases: 11. The CDR3 contains 16 residues. The CDR3 sequence: CARSSNSGGPAGELFF. In DNA form, the CDR3 reads TGTGCCAGAAGTTCCAATAGCGGGGGCCCGGCCGGGGAGCTGTTTTTT.

The chain carries TRBV20-1 and TRBJ2-5; maybe TRBD2 (5 bases). Germline loops: CDR1 DFQATT, CDR2 SNEGSKA (reference sequence). The V end was cut by 7 bases, the J end by 3 bases, with 9 bases between. The CDR3 has 11 amino acids. The CDR3 reads CSGAEKETQYF. The CDR3 region has the DNA TGCAGTGGAGCGGAGAAAGAGACCCAGTACTTC.

The chain uses TRBV27 and TRBJ2-7; TRBD2 matches at 8 bases. This CDR3 spans 15 amino acids. In germline, CDR1 is MNHEY, CDR2 SMNVEV (reference sequence). Germline trimming cut 1 base from V and 6 bases from J; bases unmatched to any gene: 8. The CDR3 bases are TGTGCCAGCAGTTTATTCTACGGGAGGGGGTTCGAGCAGTACTTC. Translated: CASSLFYGRGFEQYF.

The chain uses TRBV5-4 and TRBJ2-5; 7 positions agree with TRBD1. V was clipped by 0 bases and J by 5 bases; unmatched bases: 4. The CDR3 consists of 14 residues. Germline V lookup: CDR1 SGHNT, CDR2 YYREEE (reference sequence). This chain's CDR3 is CASSLVQGRETQYF. In nucleotides, the CDR3 is TGTGCCAGCAGCTTGGTACAGGGGCGGGAGACCCAGTACTTC.

The V and J genes are TRBV15 and TRBJ2-5; D call uncertain. Germline values: CDR1 LNHNV, CDR2 YYDKDF (reference sequence). This CDR3 comprises 12 residues. V was cut by 9 bases and J by 0 bases, with 8 bases left in between. In DNA, the CDR3 is TGTGCCACAAGCCCGTACCAAGAGACCCAGTACTTC. Its protein is CATSPYQETQYF.

This clone has just a few counts. The chain joins TRBV9 to TRBJ2-3; 15 bases line up with TRBD2. This CDR3 is 20 amino acids long. Germline V CDR1 and CDR2: SGDLS, YYNGEE. V shed 0 bases, J shed 0 bases, and the junction held 8 bases outside the gene matches. DNA for the CDR3: TGTGCCAGCAGCGTAGCCGGGGGACTAGCGGGGGGAGTCAGCACAGATACGCAGTATTTT. Its protein is CASSVAGGLAGGVSTDTQYF.

The CDR3 is CSVARGAGYEQYF. In nucleotides, the CDR3 is TGCAGCGTGGCGCGCGGGGCGGGCTACGAGCAGTACTTC. This chain uses TRBV29-1 with TRBJ2-7; possibly TRBD2 for D (6 bases). The CDR3 spans 13 residues. V dropped 6 bases and J dropped 3 bases, with 15 bases sitting between them. Germline assignment: CDR1 SQVTM and CDR2 ANQGSEA.

This chain uses TRBV29-1 with TRBJ1-1; 7 bases are shared with TRBD1. CDR1 and CDR2 from the germline V gene are SQVTM and ANQGSEA. V shed 7 bases and J 11 bases; nucleotides not matched to a gene: 10. The CDR3 runs 11 residues. CDR3 coding DNA: TGCAGCGAGAGTGCGACAGGGATGGCTTTCTTT. Protein sequence: CSESATGMAFF.

The chain links TRBV9 to TRBJ2-3; TRBD2 agrees at 7 bases. The CDR3 consists of 17 residues. Trimming at V came to 0 bases and at J to 0 bases, leaving 7 bases not matched to a gene. The germline CDR1 and CDR2 sequences are SGDLS and YYNGEE. CDR3 sequence: CASSVEVLASSTDTQYF. CDR3 DNA sequence: TGTGCCAGCAGCGTAGAGGTACTAGCGTCAAGCACAGATACGCAGTATTTT.

A single count supports this clone. CDR3: CASSYRVGGASETQYF. The CDR3 DNA follows: TGTGCCAGCAGCTATAGGGTGGGGGGGGCTTCGGAGACCCAGTACTTC. The chain couples TRBV28 to TRBJ2-5; D perhaps matches TRBD2 (7 bases). V dropped 6 bases and J dropped 5 bases, with 22 bases sitting between them. The CDR3 is 16 residues long. Germline CDR1 is MDHEN and CDR2 is SYDVKM.

The chain carries TRBV7-9 and TRBJ2-5, with 9 bases that match TRBD2. The CDR3 is 15 amino acids. Per germline, CDR1 SEHNR and CDR2 FQNEAQ (reference sequence). Trimming took 5 bases from V and 4 from J; bases not matched to a gene: 8. The CDR3 bases are TGTGCCAGCAGCCCTAGCGCGGGGGGGAGAGAGACCCAGTACTTC. It codes for CASSPSAGGRETQYF.